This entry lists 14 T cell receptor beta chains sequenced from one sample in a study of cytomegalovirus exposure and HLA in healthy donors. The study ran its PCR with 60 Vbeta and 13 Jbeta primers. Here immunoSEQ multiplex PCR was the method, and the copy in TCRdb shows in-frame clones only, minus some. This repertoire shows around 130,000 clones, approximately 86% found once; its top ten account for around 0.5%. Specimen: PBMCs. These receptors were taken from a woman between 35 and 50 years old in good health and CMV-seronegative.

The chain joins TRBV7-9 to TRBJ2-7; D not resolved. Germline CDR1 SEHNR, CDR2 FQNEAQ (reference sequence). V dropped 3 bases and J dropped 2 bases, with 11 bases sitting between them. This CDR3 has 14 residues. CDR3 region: CASSLGSRTYEQYF. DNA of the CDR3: TGTGCCAGCAGCTTGGGTAGCCGTACCTACGAGCAGTACTTC.

CDR3 nucleotides: TGTGCCAGCATGCGGGAAGGCACAGATACGCAGTATTTT. It yields the protein CASMREGTDTQYF. The chain has TRBV6-5 and TRBJ2-3; perhaps TRBD2 as D (6 bases). V gave up 7 bases and J gave up 1 base, with 9 bases separating them. The germline V gene has CDR1 MNHEY and CDR2 SVGAGI. There are 13 residues in the CDR3.

The CDR3 region has the DNA TGTGCCAGCAGTCCCCGGGTCGCAACTAATGAAAAACTGTTTTTT. Its translation is CASSPRVATNEKLFF. This rearrangement joins TRBV28 to TRBJ1-4; D is uncertain. Germline V gene sequence: CDR1 MDHEN, CDR2 SYDVKM. The CDR3 is 15 amino acids. V was shortened by 5 bases and J by 0 bases, with 10 bases between the two germline ends. The full variable domain, rest sourced from reference TRBV28 and TRBJ1-4, is DVKVTQSSRYLVKRTGEKVFLECVQDMDHENMFWYRQDPGLGLRLIYFSYDVKMKEKGDIPEGYSVSREKKERFSLILESASTNQTSMYLCASSPRVATNEKLFFGSGTQLSVL.

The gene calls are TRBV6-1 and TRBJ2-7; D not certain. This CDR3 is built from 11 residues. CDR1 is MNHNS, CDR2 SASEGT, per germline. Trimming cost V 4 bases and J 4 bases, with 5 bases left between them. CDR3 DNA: TGTGCCAGCAGTGCCCAATACGAGCAGTACTTC. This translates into CASSAQYEQYF.

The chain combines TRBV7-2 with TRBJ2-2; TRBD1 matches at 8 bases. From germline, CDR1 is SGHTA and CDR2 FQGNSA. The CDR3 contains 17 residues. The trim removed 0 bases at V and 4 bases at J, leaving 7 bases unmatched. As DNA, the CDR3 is TGTGCCAGCAGCTTAGCGCGACAGGGGCGAGGCACCGGGGAGCTGTTTTTT. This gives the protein CASSLARQGRGTGELFF.

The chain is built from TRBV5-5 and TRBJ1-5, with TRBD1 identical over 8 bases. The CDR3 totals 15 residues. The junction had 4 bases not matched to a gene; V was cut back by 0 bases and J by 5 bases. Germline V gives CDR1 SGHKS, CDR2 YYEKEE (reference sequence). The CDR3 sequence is CASSLEDRAHQPQHF. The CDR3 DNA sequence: TGTGCCAGCAGCTTGGAGGACAGGGCCCATCAGCCCCAGCATTTT.

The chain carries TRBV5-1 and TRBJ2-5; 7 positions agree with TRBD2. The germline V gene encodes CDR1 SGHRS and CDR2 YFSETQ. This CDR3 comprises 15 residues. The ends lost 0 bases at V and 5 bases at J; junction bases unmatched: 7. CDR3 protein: CASSLVGEGWETQYF. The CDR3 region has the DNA TGCGCCAGCAGCTTGGTCGGGGAGGGTTGGGAGACCCAGTACTTC.

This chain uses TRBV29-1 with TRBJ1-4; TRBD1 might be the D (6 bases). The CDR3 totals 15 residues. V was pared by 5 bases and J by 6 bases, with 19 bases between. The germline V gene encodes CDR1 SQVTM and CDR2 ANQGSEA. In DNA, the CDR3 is TGCAGCGTTCAAATCAAAACAGGGAGGGATGAAAAACTGTTTTTT. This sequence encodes CSVQIKTGRDEKLFF.

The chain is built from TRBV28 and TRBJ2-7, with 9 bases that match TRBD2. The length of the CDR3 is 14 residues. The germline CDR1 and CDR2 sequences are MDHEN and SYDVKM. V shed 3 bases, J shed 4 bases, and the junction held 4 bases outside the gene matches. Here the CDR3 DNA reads TGTGCCAGCAGTTTCTTAGCGGGAGTTTACGAGCAGTACTTC. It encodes CASSFLAGVYEQYF.

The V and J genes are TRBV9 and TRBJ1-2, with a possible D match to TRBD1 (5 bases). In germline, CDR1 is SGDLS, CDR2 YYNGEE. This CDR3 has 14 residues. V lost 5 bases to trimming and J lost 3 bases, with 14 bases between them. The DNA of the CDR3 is TGTGCCAGCAGACCTGCAGGGTCTGACTATGGCTACACCTTC. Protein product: CASRPAGSDYGYTF.

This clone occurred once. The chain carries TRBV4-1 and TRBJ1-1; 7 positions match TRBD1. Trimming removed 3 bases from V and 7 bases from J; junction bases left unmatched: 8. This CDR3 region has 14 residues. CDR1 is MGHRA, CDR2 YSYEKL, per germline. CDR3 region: CASSHPRGDSEAFF. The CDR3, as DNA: TGCGCCAGCAGCCATCCAAGGGGGGACAGTGAAGCTTTCTTT.

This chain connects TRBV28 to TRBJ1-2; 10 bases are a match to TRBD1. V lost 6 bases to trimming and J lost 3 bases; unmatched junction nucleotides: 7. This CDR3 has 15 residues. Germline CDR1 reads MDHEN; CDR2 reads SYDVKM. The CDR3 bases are TGTGCCAGCAGAGATTCGACAGGGGGCTACTATGGCTACACCTTC. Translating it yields CASRDSTGGYYGYTF.

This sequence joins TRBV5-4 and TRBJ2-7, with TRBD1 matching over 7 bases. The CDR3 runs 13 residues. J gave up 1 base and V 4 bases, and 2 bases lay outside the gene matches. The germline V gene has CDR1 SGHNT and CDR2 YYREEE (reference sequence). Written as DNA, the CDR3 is TGTGCCAGCAGCGGGACAGTTTCCTACGAGCAGTACTTC. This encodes CASSGTVSYEQYF.

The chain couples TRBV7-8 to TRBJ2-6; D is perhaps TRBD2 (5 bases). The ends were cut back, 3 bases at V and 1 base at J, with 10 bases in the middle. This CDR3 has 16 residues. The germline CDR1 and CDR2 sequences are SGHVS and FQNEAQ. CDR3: CASSFLSGSGANVLTF. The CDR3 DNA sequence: TGTGCCAGCAGCTTTCTATCGGGGTCTGGGGCCAACGTCCTGACTTTC. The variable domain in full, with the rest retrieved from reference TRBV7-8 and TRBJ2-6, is GAGVSQSPRYKVAKRGQDVALRCDPISGHVSLFWYQQALGQGPEFLTYFQNEAQLDKSGLPSDRFFAERPEGSVSTLKIQRTQQEDSAVYLCASSFLSGSGANVLTFGAGSRLTVL.